This TCR beta chain was recovered during a study of blood T cell repertoires in COVID-19. Germline CDR1 reads GTSNPN; CDR2 reads SVGIG (reference sequence). The CDR3 runs 13 residues. Trimming stripped 2 bases from V and 8 bases from J, with 15 bases between. Sequencing was performed with immunoSEQ multiplex PCR; in TCRdb, only in-frame clones are kept and a portion is missing. Of about 160,000 clones listed, about four fifths are singletons. Recovered status applied to Cohort 3 donors who had two consecutive negative PCRs. It also applied to those with clearance or with symptom resolution. The specimen sequenced was PBMCs or T cells enriched from blood (not recorded which). The genes are TRBV30 and TRBJ1-2, with D possibly being TRBD1 (6 bases). The origin of this receptor is an older woman who had recovered from COVID-19. CDR3 nucleotide sequence: TGTGCCTGGAGTCCACGGGGGGCGTTCGGCTACACCTTC. It translates to CAWSPRGAFGYTF.